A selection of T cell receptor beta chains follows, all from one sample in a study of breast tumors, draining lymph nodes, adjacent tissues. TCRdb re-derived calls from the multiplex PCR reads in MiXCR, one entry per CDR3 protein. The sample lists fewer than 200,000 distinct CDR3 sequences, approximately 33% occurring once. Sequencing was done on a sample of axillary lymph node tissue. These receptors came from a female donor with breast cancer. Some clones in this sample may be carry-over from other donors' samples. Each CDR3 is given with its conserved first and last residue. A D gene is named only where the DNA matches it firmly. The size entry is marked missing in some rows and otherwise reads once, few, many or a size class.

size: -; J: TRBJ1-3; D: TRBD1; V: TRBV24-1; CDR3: CATSETGQGRLSGNTIYF; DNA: TGTGCCACCAGTGAGACAGGACAGGGAAGGCTCTCTGGAAACACCATATATTTT
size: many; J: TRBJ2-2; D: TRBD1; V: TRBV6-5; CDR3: CASAITGAGELFF; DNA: TGTGCCAGCGCGATCACAGGGGCGGGGGAGCTGTTTTTT
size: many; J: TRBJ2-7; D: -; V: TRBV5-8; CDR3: CASRPRGTAYEQYF; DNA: TGTGCCAGCAGACCCCGGGGCACGGCCTACGAGCAGTACTTC
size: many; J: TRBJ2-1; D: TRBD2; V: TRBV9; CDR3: CASSVTSGGANEQFF; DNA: TGTGCCAGCAGCGTAACCAGCGGGGGGGCCAATGAGCAGTTCTTC
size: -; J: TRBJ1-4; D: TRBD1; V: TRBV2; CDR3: CGMQGAGEKLFF; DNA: TGTGGCATGCAGGGGGCGGGAGAAAAACTGTTTTTT
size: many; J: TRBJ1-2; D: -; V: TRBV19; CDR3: CASSIGDYGYTF; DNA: TGTGCCAGTAGTATCGGGGATTATGGCTACACCTTC
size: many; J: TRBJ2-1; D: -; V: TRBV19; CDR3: CASSRRDSWGNEQFF; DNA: TGTGCCAGTAGTAGACGGGACTCATGGGGGAATGAGCAGTTCTTC
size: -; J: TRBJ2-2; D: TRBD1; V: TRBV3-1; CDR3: CASSLGTASGELFF; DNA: TGTGCCAGCAGCCTCGGGACAGCAAGCGGGGAGCTGTTTTTT
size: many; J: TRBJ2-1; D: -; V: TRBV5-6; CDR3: CASSPPPSYNEQFF; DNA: TGTGCCAGCAGTCCACCTCCCTCCTACAATGAGCAGTTCTTC
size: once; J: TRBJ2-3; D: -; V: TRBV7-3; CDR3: CASSWGVAGSTDTQYF; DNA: TGTGCCAGCAGCTGGGGGGTGGCTGGGAGCACAGATACGCAGTATTTT
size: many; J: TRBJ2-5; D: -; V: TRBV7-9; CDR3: CASSLDFSQETQYF; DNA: TGTGCCAGCAGCTTAGATTTCTCTCAAGAGACCCAGTACTTC
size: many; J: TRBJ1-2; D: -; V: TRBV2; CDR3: CASRETVELEEDYGYTF; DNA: TGTGCCAGCAGGGAGACAGTAGAACTTGAAGAGGACTATGGCTACACCTTC
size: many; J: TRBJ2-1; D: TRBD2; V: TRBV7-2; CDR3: CASSSTSGPPGDEQFF; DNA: TGTGCCAGCAGCTCGACTAGCGGCCCACCTGGGGATGAGCAGTTCTTC
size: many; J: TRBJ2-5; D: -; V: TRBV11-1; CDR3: CASSLQAGRGETQYF; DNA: TGTGCCAGCAGCTTACAAGCGGGCCGTGGGGAGACCCAGTACTTC
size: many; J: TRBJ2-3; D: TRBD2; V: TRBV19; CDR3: CASSIDRTSVSDTQYF; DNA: TGTGCCAGTAGTATAGATCGGACTAGCGTTTCAGATACGCAGTATTTT
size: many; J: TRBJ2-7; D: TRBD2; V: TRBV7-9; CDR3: CASSPAGGGSGLSYEQYF; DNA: TGTGCCAGCAGCCCGGCGGGGGGGGGGTCCGGCCTCTCCTACGAGCAGTACTTC
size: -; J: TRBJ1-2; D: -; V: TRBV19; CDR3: CASSGARNYGYTF; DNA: TGTGCCAGTAGTGGGGCTAGAAACTATGGCTACACCTTC
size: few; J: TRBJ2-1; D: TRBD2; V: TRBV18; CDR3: CASSPAGDLYNEQFF; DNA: TGTGCCAGCTCGCCAGCGGGGGACCTCTACAATGAGCAGTTCTTC
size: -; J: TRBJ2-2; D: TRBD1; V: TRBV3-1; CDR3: CASSSSGQGAPGELFF; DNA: TGTGCCAGCAGCTCCTCGGGACAGGGGGCACCAGGGGAGCTGTTTTTT
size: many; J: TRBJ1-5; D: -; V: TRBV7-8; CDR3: CASRSVPGQPQHF; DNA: TGTGCCAGCAGATCAGTCCCGGGACAGCCCCAGCATTTT
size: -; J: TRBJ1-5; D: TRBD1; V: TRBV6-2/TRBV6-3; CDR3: CASSYVTGGSSGNQPQHF; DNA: TGTGCCAGCAGTTACGTGACAGGGGGTTCAAGTGGCAATCAGCCCCAGCATTTT